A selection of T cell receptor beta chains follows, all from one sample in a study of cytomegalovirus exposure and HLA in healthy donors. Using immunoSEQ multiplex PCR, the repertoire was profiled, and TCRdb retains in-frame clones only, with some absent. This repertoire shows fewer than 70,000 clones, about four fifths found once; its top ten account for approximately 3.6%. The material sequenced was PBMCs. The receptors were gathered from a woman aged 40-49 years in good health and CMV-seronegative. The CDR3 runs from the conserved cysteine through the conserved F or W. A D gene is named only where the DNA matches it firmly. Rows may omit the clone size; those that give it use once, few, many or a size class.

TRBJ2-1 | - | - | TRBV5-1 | TGCGCCAGCAGCTTGAGCGGTGGCCTCTCCTACAATGAGCAGTTCTTC | CASSLSGGLSYNEQFF
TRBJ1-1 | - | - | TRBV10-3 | TGTGCCATCAGTGGGGGAGGGGATAACACTGAAGCTTTCTTT | CAISGGGDNTEAFF
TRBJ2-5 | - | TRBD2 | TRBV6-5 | TGTGCCAGCAGGATAGCGGGAGGGGTAGACGAGACCCAGTACTTC | CASRIAGGVDETQYF
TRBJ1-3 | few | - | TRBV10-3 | TGTGCCATCAGTGCAAACTCTGGAAACACCATATATTTT | CAISANSGNTIYF
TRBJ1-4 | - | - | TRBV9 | TGTGCCAGCAGCGTAGCTGGAGGGAAAAATGAAAAACTGTTTTTT | CASSVAGGKNEKLFF
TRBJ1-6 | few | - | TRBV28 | TGTGCCAGCAGTTTGGGGCTAAGCTCCTATAATTCACCCCTCCACTTT | CASSLGLSSYNSPLHF
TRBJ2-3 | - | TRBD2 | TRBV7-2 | TGTGCCAGCAGCTCGACGATGGGACTAGCAACAGATACGCAGTATTTT | CASSSTMGLATDTQYF
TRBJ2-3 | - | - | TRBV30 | TGTGCCTGGAGTGTGAGGGAGGCAGATACGCAGTATTTT | CAWSVREADTQYF
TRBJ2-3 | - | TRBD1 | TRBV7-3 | TGTGCCAGCAGCAGACGACAGGGATCGGATACGCAGTATTTT | CASSRRQGSDTQYF
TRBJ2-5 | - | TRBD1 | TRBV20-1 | TGCAGTGCCCCTGACAGGGCGACCCAGTACTTC | CSAPDRATQYF
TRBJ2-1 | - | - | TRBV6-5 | TGTGCCAGCAGGTCGGGATGGGAGCAGTTCTTC | CASRSGWEQFF
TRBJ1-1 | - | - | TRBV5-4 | TGTGCCAGCAGCTTGGGCTTGGGGGGCACTGAAGCTTTCTTT | CASSLGLGGTEAFF
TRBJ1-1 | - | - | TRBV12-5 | TGTGCTAGTGCCGGGAGAATGAACACTGAAGCTTTCTTT | CASAGRMNTEAFF
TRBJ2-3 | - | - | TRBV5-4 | TGTGCCAGCAGCCAGAAGACAGAACACACAGATACGCAGTATTTT | CASSQKTEHTDTQYF